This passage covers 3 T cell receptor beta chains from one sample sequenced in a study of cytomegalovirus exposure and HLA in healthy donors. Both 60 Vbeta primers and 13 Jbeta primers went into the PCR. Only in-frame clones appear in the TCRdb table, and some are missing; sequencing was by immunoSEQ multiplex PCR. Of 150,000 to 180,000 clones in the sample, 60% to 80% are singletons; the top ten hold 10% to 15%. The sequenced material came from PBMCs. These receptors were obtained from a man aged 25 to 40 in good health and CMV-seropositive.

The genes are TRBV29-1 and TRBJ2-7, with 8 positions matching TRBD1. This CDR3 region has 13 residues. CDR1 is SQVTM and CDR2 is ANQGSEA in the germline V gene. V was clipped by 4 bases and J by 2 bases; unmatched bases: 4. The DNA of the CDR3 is TGCAGCGTTGGCAGGGGGCTAACCTACGAGCAGTACTTC. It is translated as CSVGRGLTYEQYF.

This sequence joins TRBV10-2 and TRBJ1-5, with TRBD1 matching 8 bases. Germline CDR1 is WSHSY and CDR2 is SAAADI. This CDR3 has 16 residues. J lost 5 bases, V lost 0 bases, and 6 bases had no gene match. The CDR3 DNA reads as TGCGCCAGCAGTGAGTCGATTCAGGGGGCTTATCAGCCCCAGCATTTT. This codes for CASSESIQGAYQPQHF.

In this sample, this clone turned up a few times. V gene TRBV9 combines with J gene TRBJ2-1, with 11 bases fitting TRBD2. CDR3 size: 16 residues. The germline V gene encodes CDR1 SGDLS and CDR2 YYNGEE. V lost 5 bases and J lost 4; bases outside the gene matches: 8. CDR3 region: CASSATTSGSYNEQFF. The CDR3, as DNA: TGTGCCAGCAGTGCTACAACTAGCGGGAGTTACAATGAGCAGTTCTTC.